Sequencing of this TCR beta chain was carried out in a study of sequential checkpoint blockade in melanoma. About the study: Maintenance nivolumab came after either treatment sequence. Around 90 pretreatment tumor DNA samples were TCRβ immunosequenced. Matched biopsies came pretreatment and at week 13 for some 22 patients.

Treatment given: randomized to nivolumab then ipilimumab (arm A) or the reverse (arm B). Regarding the study as a whole: T-cell fraction and clonality followed PD-L1 and CD8+ counts, not mutational load.

This clone is termed medium-sized. Its antigen is not known. Some clones are missing from TCRdb's copy, which holds only in-frame ones; the method was immunoSEQ multiplex PCR. The table includes approximately 19,000 clones, roughly 73% detected once. The input for sequencing was tumor tissue (inferred from file names), taken from a patient given nivolumab and ipilimumab in sequence. This receptor was taken from a human donor with melanoma.

The CDR3 reads CASSGTSEADTQYF. CDR3 in DNA: TGTGCCAGCAGCGGGACTAGCGAGGCAGATACGCAGTATTTT. The chain carries TRBV6-8 and TRBJ2-3; TRBD2 aligns across 10 bases. The CDR3 loop spans 14 amino acids. Losses at the gene ends were 6 bases for V and 4 bases for J; bases not matched to a gene: 4. In germline, CDR1 is MNHGY, CDR2 SAAAGT.